This T cell receptor beta chain was sequenced during a study of Ad26.COV2.S vaccination and SARS-CoV-2 variants. Overall study context: By the intramuscular route, Ad26.COV2.S was given once, or twice 56 days apart. Study outcomes and limitations: Assessments of TCR breadth and depth may have underestimated the total T cell responses.

Generated by immunoSEQ multiplex PCR, the TCRdb table keeps only in-frame clones and is missing some. Of about 350,000 clones listed, 70% to 90% are singletons. The length of the CDR3 is 13 residues. V lost 7 bases to trimming and J lost 3 bases, with 12 bases between them. CDR1 SGHAT and CDR2 FQNNGV come from the germline V gene. Of note for this clone: The antigen remains undetermined.

Treatment described: some 20 received Ad26.COV2.S at low or high dose, single or two shots; about 5 received placebo; per-sample allocation not given. Day 63 after the first injection of vaccine or placebo was the sampling time. In Boston, the donor was an adult between 18-55 years of age. V gene TRBV11-2 combines with J gene TRBJ1-1; D perhaps matches TRBD1 (5 bases). The source is a person aged 18 to 59 who received the Ad26.COV2.S COVID-19 vaccine or a placebo. The material was peripheral blood, obtained in a trial of Ad26.COV2.S vaccine versus placebo. The CDR3 is CASTYGGDTEAFF. DNA for the CDR3: TGTGCCAGCACCTATGGAGGGGACACTGAAGCTTTCTTT. Full variable domain (rest looked up from reference TRBV11-2 and TRBJ1-1): EAGVAQSPRYKIIEKRQSVAFWCNPISGHATLYWYQQILGQGPKLLIQFQNNGVVDDSQLPKDRFSAERLKGVDSTLKIQPAKLEDSAVYLCASTYGGDTEAFFGQGTRLTVV.